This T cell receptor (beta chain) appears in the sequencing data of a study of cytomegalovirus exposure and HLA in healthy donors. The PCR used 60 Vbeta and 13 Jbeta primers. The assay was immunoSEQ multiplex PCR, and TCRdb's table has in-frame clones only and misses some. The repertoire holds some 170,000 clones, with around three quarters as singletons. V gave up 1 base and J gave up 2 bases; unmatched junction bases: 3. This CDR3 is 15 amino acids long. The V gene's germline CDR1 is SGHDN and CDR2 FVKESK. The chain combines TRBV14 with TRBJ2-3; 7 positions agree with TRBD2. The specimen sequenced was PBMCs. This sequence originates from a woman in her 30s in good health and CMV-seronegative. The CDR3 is CASSQVGGITDTQYF. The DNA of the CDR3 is TGTGCCAGCAGCCAAGTGGGGGGGATCACAGATACGCAGTATTTT.